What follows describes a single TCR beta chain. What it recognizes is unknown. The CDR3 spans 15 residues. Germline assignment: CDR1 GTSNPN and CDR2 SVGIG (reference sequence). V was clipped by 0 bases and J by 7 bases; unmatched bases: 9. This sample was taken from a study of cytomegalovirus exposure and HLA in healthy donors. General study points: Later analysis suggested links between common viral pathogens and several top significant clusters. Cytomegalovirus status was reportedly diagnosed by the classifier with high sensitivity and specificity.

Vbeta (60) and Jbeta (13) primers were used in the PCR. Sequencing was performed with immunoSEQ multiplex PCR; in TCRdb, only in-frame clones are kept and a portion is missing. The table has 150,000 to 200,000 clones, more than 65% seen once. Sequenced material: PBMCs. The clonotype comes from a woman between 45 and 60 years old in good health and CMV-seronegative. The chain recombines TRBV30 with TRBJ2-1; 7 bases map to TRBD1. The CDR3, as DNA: TGTGCCTGGAGTGTAGGGACAGTAATGGGAAATGAGCAGTTCTTC. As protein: CAWSVGTVMGNEQFF.